This T cell receptor (beta chain) was sequenced in a study of T-cell memory formation after mild COVID-19. Study conclusions and caveats: Pre-infection memory contained some responding clones, which suggested that cross-reactive memory had joined.

Comments on this clonotype: Its antigen is undetermined.

TCRdb fed the 5' RACE reads into MiXCR, producing one record per CDR3 protein. The repertoire holds more than 250,000 distinct CDR3 sequences, with around 15% as singletons. Germline values: CDR1 SNHLY, CDR2 FYNNEI. V lost 4 bases and J lost 3, with 12 bases in between. The CDR3 totals 14 residues. The sequenced sample was PBMCs or a T cell subset sorted from them (not recorded which). This chain links TRBV2 with TRBJ1-2; D is uncertain. The receptor's source is a man aged 18 to 30 who had mild COVID-19 (a few samples of this study predate the infection). Cell type and time point are not known. The DNA of the CDR3 is TGTGCCAGCAGTGTGAGGCCCGAGGACTATGGCTACACCTTC. Translated, it gives CASSVRPEDYGYTF.